The present T cell receptor beta chain was sequenced within a study of CD8 T cells in Susac syndrome. Reverse transcription of about 0.45 to 1 ug RNA was performed with random hexamers. Amplification of TCR beta CDR3 by immunoSEQ multiplex PCR spanned 54 Vbeta and 13 Jbeta. A single record per CDR3 protein comes from TCRdb applying MiXCR to the immunoSEQ multiplex PCR reads. The sample yields 150,000 to 200,000 distinct CDR3 sequences, 80% to 95% seen once. This CDR3 has 17 amino acids. V trimming: 4 bases; J trimming: 0 bases; junction bases outside the gene matches: 8. Germline V gene data show CDR1 as SGHAT and CDR2 as FQNNGV. CD8+ and CD4+ T cells taken from blood had their TCR beta sequenced.

The origin of this receptor is a human donor in good health. The source material was CD4+ T cells from PBMCs. The chain couples TRBV11-2 to TRBJ1-4; TRBD1 matches at 7 bases. The CDR3 region has the DNA TGTGCCAGCAGCTACGGGACAGCCCTTGCAACTAATGAAAAACTGTTTTTT. This translates into CASSYGTALATNEKLFF. Full variable domain (missing parts from reference TRBV11-2 and TRBJ1-4): EAGVAQSPRYKIIEKRQSVAFWCNPISGHATLYWYQQILGQGPKLLIQFQNNGVVDDSQLPKDRFSAERLKGVDSTLKIQPAKLEDSAVYLCASSYGTALATNEKLFFGSGTQLSVL.